A single sample gave rise to the 10 T cell receptor beta chains below, sequenced in a study of T-cell memory formation after mild COVID-19. TCRdb re-called the 5' RACE reads through MiXCR, storing one row per CDR3 protein. The table lists 90,000 to 120,000 distinct CDR3 sequences, around 14% of them singletons. The sample comprised PBMCs or a T cell subset sorted from them (not recorded which). The receptors were sampled from a man younger than 30 who had mild COVID-19 (a few samples of this study predate the infection). Cell type and time point are not known.

The chain's CDR3 is CSARDHPGTSGATWETQYF. The CDR3 DNA sequence: TGCAGTGCTAGAGATCATCCTGGGACTAGCGGGGCGACATGGGAGACCCAGTACTTC. This chain uses TRBV20-1 with TRBJ2-5, with 13 bases fitting TRBD2. The length of the CDR3 is 19 residues. The ends lost 0 bases at V and 5 bases at J; junction bases unmatched: 15. Germline V gives CDR1 DFQATT, CDR2 SNEGSKA (reference sequence).

This chain joins TRBV13 and TRBJ1-2; no definite D call. CDR1 is PRHDT and CDR2 is FYEKMQ in the germline V gene (reference sequence). V lost 2 bases and J lost 8, with 12 bases in between. The CDR3 sequence is 13 residues long. This CDR3 reads CASSLTVPEGYTF. The CDR3 DNA reads as TGTGCCAGCAGCTTAACGGTCCCGGAGGGCTACACCTTC. The variable domain in full, with the rest retrieved from reference TRBV13 and TRBJ1-2, is AAGVIQSPRHLIKEKRETATLKCYPIPRHDTVYWYQQGPGQDPQFLISFYEKMQSDKGSIPDRFSAQQFSDYHSELNMSSLELGDSALYFCASSLTVPEGYTFGSGTRLTVV.

This clonotype was counted only a few times. The chain couples TRBV7-9 to TRBJ2-6; 9 nucleotides agree with TRBD1. Germline V gene lookup returns CDR1 SEHNR and CDR2 FQNEAQ (reference sequence). The CDR3 extends over 18 amino acids. Trimming at V came to 3 bases and at J to 0 bases, leaving 6 bases not matched to a gene. The CDR3 spells CASSFPQGAISGANVLTF. The DNA for the CDR3 is TGTGCCAGCAGCTTCCCACAGGGGGCCATCTCTGGGGCCAACGTCCTGACTTTC.

This clonotype was counted between two and nine times. The V gene is TRBV7-9, the J gene TRBJ1-2, with unresolved D. The CDR3 contains 16 residues. Per the germline V gene, CDR1 is SEHNR and CDR2 is FQNEAQ (reference sequence). V lost 5 bases, J lost 7 bases, and 23 bases lay in between. CDR3 DNA: TGTGCCAGCAGCCAACCCGCGGCCGACGGTGTCGGTGGCTACACCTTC. Translating gives CASSQPAADGVGGYTF.

This clonotype was seen a handful of times. V is TRBV4-3 and J is TRBJ2-7; 9 bases match TRBD1. The ends lost 1 base at V and 4 bases at J; junction bases unmatched: 5. CDR1 and CDR2 (germline): LGHNA, YSLEER. This CDR3 has 15 residues. In DNA form, the CDR3 reads TGCGCCAGCAGCCAAGGGACAGGGGAGTCGTACGAGCAGTACTTC. Translating gives CASSQGTGESYEQYF.

This clonotype has more than one count but fewer than ten. The chain couples TRBV15 to TRBJ2-5; D may be TRBD2 (6 bases). The CDR3 length is 14 residues. CDR1 and CDR2 (germline): LNHNV, YYDKDF (reference sequence). Between the trimmed V and J ends, which lost 4 bases and 5 bases, there was a span of 14 bases. The CDR3 DNA reads as TGTGCCACCAGCACGACTTACGGAGGGGAGACCCAGTACTTC. Translated: CATSTTYGGETQYF.

This clonotype was seen a few times. The rearrangement links TRBV7-9 to TRBJ2-7; 9 bases fit TRBD1. CDR1 and CDR2 from the germline V gene are SEHNR and FQNEAQ (reference sequence). The V gene end was trimmed by 5 bases and the J gene end by 8 bases; junction bases not matched to a gene: 7. The CDR3 contains 13 residues. CDR3: CASSPSGTGQQYV. DNA for the CDR3: TGTGCCAGCAGCCCCTCCGGGACAGGGCAGCAGTACGTC.

This clonotype showed up many times. The V and J genes are TRBV29-1 and TRBJ2-5; D ambiguous. V was pared by 8 bases and J by 5 bases, with 12 bases between. Per the germline V gene, CDR1 is SQVTM and CDR2 is ANQGSEA. This CDR3 comprises 11 residues. The CDR3 sequence is CSFSFRETQYF. CDR3 coding DNA: TGCAGCTTTAGTTTTAGGGAGACCCAGTACTTC.

The V call is TRBV4-1, the J call TRBJ2-7; D gene ambiguous. Trimming cost V 4 bases and J 6 bases, with 22 bases left between them. Germline V gives CDR1 MGHRA, CDR2 YSYEKL. This CDR3 is 16 amino acids long. The CDR3 region is CASSPTLQDGWGEQYF. Written as DNA, the CDR3 is TGCGCCAGCAGCCCCACGTTGCAGGATGGATGGGGCGAGCAGTACTTC.

This clonotype was seen a few times. V and J are TRBV4-1 and TRBJ1-2, with 7 bases matching TRBD1. The CDR3 has 15 amino acids. The junction had 11 bases not matched to a gene; V was cut back by 3 bases and J by 7 bases. The germline gives CDR1 MGHRA, CDR2 YSYEKL. The CDR3 sequence: CASSQTGSESRGYTF. The CDR3 nucleotides are TGCGCCAGCAGCCAGACAGGGTCGGAGAGCCGTGGCTACACCTTC.